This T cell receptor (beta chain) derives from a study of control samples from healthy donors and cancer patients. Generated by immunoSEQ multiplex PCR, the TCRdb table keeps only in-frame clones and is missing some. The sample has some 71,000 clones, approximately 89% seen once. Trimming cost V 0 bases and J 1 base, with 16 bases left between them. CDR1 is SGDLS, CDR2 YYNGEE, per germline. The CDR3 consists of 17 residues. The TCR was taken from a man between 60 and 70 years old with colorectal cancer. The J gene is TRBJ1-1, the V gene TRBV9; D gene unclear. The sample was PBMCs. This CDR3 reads CASSVDRILGGNTEAFF. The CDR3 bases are TGTGCCAGCAGCGTAGACCGAATCCTCGGCGGGAACACTGAAGCTTTCTTT.